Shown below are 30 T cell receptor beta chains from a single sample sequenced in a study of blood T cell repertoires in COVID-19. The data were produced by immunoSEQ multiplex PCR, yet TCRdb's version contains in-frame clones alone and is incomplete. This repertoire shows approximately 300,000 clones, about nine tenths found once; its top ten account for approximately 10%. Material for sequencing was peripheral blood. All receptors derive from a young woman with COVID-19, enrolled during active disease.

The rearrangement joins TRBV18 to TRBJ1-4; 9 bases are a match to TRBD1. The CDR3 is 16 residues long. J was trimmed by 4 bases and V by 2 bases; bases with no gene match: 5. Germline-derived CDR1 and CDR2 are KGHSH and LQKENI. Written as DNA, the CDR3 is TGTGCCAGCTCACCATTGGGGACAGGGATTAATGAAAAACTGTTTTTT. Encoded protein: CASSPLGTGINEKLFF.

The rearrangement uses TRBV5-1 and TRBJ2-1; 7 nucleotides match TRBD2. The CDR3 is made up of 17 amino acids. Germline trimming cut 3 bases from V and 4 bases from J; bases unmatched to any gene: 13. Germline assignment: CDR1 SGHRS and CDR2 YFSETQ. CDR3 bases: TGCGCCAGCAGCTCCATCAGTACAGCGGGACCTTACAATGAGCAGTTCTTC. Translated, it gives CASSSISTAGPYNEQFF. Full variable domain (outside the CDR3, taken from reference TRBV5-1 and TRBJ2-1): KAGVTQTPRYLIKTRGQQVTLSCSPISGHRSVSWYQQTPGQGLQFLFEYFSETQRNKGNFPGRFSGRQFSNSRSEMNVSTLELGDSALYLCASSSISTAGPYNEQFFGPGTRLTVL.

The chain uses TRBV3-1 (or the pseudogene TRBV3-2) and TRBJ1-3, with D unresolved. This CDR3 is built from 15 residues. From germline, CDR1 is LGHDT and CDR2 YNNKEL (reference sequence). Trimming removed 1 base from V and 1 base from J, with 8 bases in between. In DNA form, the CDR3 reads TGTGCCAGCAGCCAAGCAACACCTTCTGGAAACACCATATATTTT. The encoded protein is CASSQATPSGNTIYF.

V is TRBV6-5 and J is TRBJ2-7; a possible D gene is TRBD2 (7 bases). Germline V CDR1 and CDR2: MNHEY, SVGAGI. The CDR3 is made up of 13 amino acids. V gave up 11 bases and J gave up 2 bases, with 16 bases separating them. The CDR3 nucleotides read TGTGCCGGAGGGGGGGTGGGAACCTACGAGCAGTACTTC. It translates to CAGGGVGTYEQYF.

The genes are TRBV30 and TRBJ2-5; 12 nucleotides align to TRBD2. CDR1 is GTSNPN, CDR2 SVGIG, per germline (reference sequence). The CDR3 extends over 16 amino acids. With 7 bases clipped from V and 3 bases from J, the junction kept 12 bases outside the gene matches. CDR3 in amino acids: CASTSGRDYGEETQYF. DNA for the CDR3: TGTGCCTCGACTAGCGGGAGAGATTATGGGGAAGAGACCCAGTACTTC.

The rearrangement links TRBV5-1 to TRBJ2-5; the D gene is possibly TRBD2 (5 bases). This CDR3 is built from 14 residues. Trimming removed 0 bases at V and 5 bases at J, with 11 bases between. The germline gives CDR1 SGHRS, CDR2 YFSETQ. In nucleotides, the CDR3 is TGCGCCAGCAGCTTGGGTAGGGAGATGGAGACCCAGTACTTC. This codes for CASSLGREMETQYF.

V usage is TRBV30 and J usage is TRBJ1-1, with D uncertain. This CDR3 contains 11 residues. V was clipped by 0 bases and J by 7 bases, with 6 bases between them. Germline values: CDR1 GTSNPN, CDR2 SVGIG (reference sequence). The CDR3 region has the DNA TGTGCCTGGAGTGTACAGCATGAAGCTTTCTTT. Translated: CAWSVQHEAFF.

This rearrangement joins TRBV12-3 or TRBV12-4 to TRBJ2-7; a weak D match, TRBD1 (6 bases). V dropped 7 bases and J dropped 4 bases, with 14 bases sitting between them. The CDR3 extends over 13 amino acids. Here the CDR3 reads CASTPQGRYEQYF. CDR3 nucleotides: TGTGCCAGCACACCCCAGGGGAGATACGAGCAGTACTTC.

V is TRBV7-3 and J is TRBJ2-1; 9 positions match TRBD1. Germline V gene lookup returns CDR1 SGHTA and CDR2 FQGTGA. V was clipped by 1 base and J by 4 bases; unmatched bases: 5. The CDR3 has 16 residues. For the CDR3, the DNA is TGTGCCAGCAGCTTAAACCTCGGACAGGGGTACAATGAGCAGTTCTTC. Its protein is CASSLNLGQGYNEQFF.

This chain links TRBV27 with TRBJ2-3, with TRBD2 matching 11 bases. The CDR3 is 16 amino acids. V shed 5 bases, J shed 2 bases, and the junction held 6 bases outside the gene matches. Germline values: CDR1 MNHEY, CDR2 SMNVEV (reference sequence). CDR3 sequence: CASSPGTSGYTDTQYF. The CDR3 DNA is TGTGCCAGCAGTCCAGGGACTAGCGGTTACACAGATACGCAGTATTTT.

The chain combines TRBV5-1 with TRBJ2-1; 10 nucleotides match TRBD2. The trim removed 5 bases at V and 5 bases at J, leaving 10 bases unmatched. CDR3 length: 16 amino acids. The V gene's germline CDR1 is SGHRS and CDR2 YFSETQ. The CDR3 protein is CASRGLLAGVDNEQFF. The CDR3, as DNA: TGCGCCAGCAGGGGATTGCTAGCGGGAGTGGACAATGAGCAGTTCTTC.

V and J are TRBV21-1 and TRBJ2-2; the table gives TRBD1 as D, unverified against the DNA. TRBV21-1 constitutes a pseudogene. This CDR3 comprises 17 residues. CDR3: CASSKAGTGYDTGELFF. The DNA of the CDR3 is TGTGCCAGCAGCAAAGCGGGGACAGGGTACGACACCGGGGAGCTGTTTTTT.

CDR3 protein: CASSVVAGAPPINEQFF. The CDR3 DNA sequence: TGTGCCAGCAGCGTAGTTGCGGGAGCCCCACCGATCAATGAGCAGTTCTTC. This rearrangement joins TRBV9 to TRBJ2-1; 7 positions agree with TRBD2. In germline, CDR1 is SGDLS, CDR2 YYNGEE. This CDR3 comprises 17 residues. The V segment lost 0 bases and the J segment 6 bases; nucleotides outside the gene matches: 12.

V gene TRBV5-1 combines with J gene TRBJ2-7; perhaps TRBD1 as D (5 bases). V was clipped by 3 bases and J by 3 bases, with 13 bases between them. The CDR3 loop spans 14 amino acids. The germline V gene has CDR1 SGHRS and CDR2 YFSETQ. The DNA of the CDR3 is TGCGCCAGCAGCTGGGGCTCGGAAGGCTACGAGCAGTACTTC. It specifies CASSWGSEGYEQYF.

CDR3 sequence (DNA): TGCGCCAGCAGCCCCTTGAGGAACACTGAAGCTTTCTTT. It specifies CASSPLRNTEAFF. The J gene is TRBJ1-1, the V gene TRBV5-1; no clear D. The CDR3 extends over 13 amino acids. V lost 4 bases to trimming and J lost 1 base, with 8 bases between them. Germline lookup yields CDR1 SGHRS and CDR2 YFSETQ. The full variable domain, rest sourced from reference TRBV5-1 and TRBJ1-1, is KAGVTQTPRYLIKTRGQQVTLSCSPISGHRSVSWYQQTPGQGLQFLFEYFSETQRNKGNFPGRFSGRQFSNSRSEMNVSTLELGDSALYLCASSPLRNTEAFFGQGTRLTVV.

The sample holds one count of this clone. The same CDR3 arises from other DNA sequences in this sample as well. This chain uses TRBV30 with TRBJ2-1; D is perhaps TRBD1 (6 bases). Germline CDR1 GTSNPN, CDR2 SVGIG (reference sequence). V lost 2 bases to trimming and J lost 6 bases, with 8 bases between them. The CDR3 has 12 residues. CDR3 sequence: CAWSQQGNEQFF. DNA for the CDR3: TGTGCCTGGAGTCAACAGGGCAATGAGCAGTTCTTC.

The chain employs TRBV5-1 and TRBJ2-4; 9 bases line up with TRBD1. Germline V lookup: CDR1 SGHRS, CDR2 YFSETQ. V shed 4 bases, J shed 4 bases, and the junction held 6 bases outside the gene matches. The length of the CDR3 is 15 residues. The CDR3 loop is CASSLEGTGKNIQYF. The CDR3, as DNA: TGCGCCAGCAGCCTGGAAGGGACAGGGAAAAACATTCAGTACTTC.

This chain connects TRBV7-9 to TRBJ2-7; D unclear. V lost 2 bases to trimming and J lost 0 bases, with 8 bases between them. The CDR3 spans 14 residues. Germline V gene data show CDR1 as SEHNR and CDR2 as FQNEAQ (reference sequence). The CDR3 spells CASSLRANSYEQYF. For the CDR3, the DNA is TGTGCCAGCAGCTTACGAGCTAACTCCTACGAGCAGTACTTC.

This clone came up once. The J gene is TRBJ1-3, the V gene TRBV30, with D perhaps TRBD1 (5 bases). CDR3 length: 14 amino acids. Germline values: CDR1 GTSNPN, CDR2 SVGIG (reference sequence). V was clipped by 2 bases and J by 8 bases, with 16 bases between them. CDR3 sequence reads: CAWSKGRVADTIYF. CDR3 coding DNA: TGTGCCTGGAGTAAGGGGCGAGTAGCGGACACCATATATTTT.

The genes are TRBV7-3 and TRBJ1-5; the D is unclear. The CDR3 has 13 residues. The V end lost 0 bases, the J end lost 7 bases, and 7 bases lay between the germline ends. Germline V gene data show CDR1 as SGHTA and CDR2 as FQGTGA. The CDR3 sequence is CASSLTSGQPQHF. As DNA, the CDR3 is TGTGCCAGCAGCTTAACATCCGGGCAGCCCCAGCATTTT.

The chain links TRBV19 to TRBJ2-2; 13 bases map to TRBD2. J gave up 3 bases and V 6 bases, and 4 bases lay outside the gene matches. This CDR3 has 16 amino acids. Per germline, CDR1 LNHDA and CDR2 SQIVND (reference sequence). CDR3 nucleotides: TGTGCCAGTAGCCTGGGACTAGCGGGACACACCGGGGAGCTGTTTTTT. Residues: CASSLGLAGHTGELFF.

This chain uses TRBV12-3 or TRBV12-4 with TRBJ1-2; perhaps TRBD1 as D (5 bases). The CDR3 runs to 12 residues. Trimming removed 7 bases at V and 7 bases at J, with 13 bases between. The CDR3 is CASTLMGLGYTF. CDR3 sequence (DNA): TGTGCCAGCACCTTGATGGGACTTGGCTACACCTTC.

The CDR3 reads CASSFTGGLGTEAFF. The CDR3, as DNA: TGTGCCAGCAGCTTTACAGGGGGCCTGGGAACTGAAGCTTTCTTT. The V gene is TRBV5-6, the J gene TRBJ1-1, with 9 bases lining up with TRBD1. Looked up from germline, CDR1 is SGHDT and CDR2 is YYEEEE. The CDR3 consists of 15 residues. V shed 2 bases and J 5 bases; nucleotides not matched to a gene: 7. The variable domain in full, completed from reference TRBV5-6 and TRBJ1-1, reads DAGVTQSPTHLIKTRGQQVTLRCSPKSGHDTVSWYQQALGQGPQFIFQYYEEEERQRGNFPDRFSGHQFPNYSSELNVNALLLGDSALYLCASSFTGGLGTEAFFGQGTRLTVV.

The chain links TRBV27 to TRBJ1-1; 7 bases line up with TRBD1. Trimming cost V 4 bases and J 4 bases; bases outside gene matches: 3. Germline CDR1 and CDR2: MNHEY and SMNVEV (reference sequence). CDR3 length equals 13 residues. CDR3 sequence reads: CASSWQGGTEAFF. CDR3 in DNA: TGTGCCAGCAGTTGGCAGGGGGGCACTGAAGCTTTCTTT.

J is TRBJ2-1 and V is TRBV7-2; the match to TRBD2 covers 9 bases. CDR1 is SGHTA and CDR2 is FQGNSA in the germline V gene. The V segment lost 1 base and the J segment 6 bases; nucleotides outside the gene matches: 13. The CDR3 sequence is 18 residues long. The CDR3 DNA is TGTGCCAGCAGCTTAGTTAGGTCTAGCGGGACGATGGGCAATGAGCAGTTCTTC. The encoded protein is CASSLVRSSGTMGNEQFF.

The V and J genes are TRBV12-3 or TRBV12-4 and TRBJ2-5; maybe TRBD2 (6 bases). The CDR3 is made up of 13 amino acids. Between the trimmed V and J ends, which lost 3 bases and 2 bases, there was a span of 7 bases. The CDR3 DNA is TGTGCCAGCAGTTTTGGGACTCAAGAGACCCAGTACTTC. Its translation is CASSFGTQETQYF.

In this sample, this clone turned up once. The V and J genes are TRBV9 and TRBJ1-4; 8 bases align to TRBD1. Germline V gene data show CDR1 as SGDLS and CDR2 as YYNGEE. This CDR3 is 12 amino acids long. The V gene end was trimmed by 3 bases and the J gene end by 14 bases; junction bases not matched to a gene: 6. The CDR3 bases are TGTGCCAGCAGCGGGGGGACAGGTGGGCTGTTTTTT. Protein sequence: CASSGGTGGLFF.

The CDR3 reads CASSFQVYEQYF. Here the CDR3 DNA reads TGTGCCAGCAGTTTCCAGGTATACGAGCAGTACTTC. The rearrangement uses TRBV28 and TRBJ2-7; D remains ambiguous. V lost 3 bases and J 4 bases, leaving 7 bases between the germline ends. Germline loops: CDR1 MDHEN, CDR2 SYDVKM. The CDR3 is 12 amino acids. The whole variable domain, remainder taken from reference TRBV28 and TRBJ2-7, is DVKVTQSSRYLVKRTGEKVFLECVQDMDHENMFWYRQDPGLGLRLIYFSYDVKMKEKGDIPEGYSVSREKKERFSLILESASTNQTSMYLCASSFQVYEQYFGPGTRLTVT.

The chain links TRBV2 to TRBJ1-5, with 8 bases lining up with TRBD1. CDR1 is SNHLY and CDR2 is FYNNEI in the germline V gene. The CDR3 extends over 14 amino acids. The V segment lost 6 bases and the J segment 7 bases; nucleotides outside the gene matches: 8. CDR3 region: CASSRQGPEQPQHF. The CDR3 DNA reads TGTGCCAGCAGCAGACAGGGGCCGGAGCAGCCCCAGCATTTT.

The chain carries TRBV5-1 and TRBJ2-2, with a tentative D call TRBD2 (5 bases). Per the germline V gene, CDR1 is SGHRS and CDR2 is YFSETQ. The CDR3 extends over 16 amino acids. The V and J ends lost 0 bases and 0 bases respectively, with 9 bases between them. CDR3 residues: CASSLEGLTNTGELFF. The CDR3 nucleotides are TGCGCCAGCAGCTTGGAAGGACTGACGAACACCGGGGAGCTGTTTTTT.